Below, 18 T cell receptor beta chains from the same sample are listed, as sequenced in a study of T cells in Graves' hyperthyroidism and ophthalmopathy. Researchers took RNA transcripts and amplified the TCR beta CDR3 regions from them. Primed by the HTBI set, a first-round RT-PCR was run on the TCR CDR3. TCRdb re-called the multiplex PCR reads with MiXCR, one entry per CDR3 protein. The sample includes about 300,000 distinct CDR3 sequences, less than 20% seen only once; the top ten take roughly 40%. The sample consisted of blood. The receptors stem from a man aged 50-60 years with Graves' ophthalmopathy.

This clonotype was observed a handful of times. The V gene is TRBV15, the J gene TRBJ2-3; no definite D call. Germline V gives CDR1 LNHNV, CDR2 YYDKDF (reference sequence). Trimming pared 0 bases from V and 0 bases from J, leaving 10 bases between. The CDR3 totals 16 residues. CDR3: CATSRDPALSTDTQYF. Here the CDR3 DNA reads TGTGCCACCAGCAGAGACCCAGCTTTGAGCACAGATACGCAGTATTTT.

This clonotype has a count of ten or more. CDR3 sequence: CASSSAQRSFNEKLFF. In DNA, the CDR3 is TGCGCCAGCAGCTCCGCCCAGAGATCATTCAATGAAAAACTGTTTTTT. This chain connects TRBV5-1 to TRBJ1-4; D remains ambiguous. Germline V lookup: CDR1 SGHRS, CDR2 YFSETQ. The CDR3 runs to 16 residues. Trimming removed 3 bases at V and 5 bases at J, with 17 bases between.

The CDR3 sequence is CASTTQDSPTISGNTIYF. Written as DNA, the CDR3 is TGCGCCAGCACTACCCAGGACAGTCCCACCATCTCTGGAAACACCATATATTTT. V gene TRBV10-1 combines with J gene TRBJ1-3, with D perhaps TRBD1 (6 bases). Per germline, CDR1 WNHNN and CDR2 SYGVQD (reference sequence). V lost 7 bases to trimming and J lost 0 bases, with 22 bases between them. CDR3 length equals 18 residues.

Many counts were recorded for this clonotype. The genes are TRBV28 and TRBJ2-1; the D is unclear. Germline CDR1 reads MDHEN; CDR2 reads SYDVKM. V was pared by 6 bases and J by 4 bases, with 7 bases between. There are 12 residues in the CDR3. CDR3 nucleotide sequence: TGTGCCAGCAGCACCCCTTACAATGAGCAGTTCTTC. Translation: CASSTPYNEQFF.

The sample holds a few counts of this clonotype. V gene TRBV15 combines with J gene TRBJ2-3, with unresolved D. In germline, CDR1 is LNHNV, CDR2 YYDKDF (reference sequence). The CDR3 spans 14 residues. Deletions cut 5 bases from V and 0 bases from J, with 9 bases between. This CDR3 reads CATSGVSSTDTQYF. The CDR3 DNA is TGTGCCACCAGCGGAGTTAGTAGCACAGATACGCAGTATTTT.

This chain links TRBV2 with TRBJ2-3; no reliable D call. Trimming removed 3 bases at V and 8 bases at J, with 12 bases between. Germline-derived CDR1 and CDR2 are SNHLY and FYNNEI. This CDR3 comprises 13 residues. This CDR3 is CASSDSGAGTQYF. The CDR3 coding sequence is TGTGCCAGCAGTGACAGTGGCGCAGGTACGCAGTATTTT.

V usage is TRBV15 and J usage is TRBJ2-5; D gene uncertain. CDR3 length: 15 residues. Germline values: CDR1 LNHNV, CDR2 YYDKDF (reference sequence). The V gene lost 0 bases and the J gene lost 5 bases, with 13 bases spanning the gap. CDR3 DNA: TGTGCCACCAGCAGAGATCTTGGGCAATACGAGACCCAGTACTTC. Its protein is CATSRDLGQYETQYF. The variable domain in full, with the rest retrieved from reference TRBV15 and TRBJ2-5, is DAMVIQNPRYQVTQFGKPVTLSCSQTLNHNVMYWYQQKSSQAPKLLFHYYDKDFNNEADTPDNFQSRRPNTSFCFLDIRSPGLGDTAMYLCATSRDLGQYETQYFGPGTRLLVL.

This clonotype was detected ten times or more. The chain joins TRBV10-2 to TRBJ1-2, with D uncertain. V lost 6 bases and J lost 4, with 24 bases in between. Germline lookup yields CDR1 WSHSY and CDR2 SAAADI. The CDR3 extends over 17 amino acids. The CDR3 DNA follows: TGCGCCAGCAGCTCGAACCGGGCCGACCAACTCCTCTATGGCTACACCTTC. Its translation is CASSSNRADQLLYGYTF.

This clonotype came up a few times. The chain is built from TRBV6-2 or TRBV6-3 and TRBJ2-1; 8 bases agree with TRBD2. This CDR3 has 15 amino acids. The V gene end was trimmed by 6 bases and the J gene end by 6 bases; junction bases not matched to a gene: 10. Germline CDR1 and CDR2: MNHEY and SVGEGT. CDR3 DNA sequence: TGTGCCAGCAGCCCCGGTCAAGCGGGAGTCAATGAGCAGTTCTTC. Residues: CASSPGQAGVNEQFF.

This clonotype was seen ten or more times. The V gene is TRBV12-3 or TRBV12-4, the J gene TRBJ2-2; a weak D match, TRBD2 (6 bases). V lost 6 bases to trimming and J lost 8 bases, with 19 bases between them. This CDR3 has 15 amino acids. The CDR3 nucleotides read TGTGCCAGCAGCCCAATCGGGACTGCCACTGGGGAGCTGTTTTTT. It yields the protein CASSPIGTATGELFF.

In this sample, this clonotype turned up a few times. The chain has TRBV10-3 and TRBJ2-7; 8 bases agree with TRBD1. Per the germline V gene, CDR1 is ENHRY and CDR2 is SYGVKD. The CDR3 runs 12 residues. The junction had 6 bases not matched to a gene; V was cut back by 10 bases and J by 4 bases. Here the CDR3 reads CATSGTGYEQYF. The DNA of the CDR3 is TGTGCCACCTCCGGGACAGGTTACGAGCAGTACTTC.

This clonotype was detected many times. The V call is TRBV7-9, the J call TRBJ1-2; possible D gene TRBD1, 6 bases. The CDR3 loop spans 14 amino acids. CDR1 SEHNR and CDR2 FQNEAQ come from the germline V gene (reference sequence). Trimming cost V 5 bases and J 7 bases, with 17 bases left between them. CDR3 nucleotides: TGTGCCAGCAGCCGGGATGTGGGGGCGTTTGGCTACACCTTC. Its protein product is CASSRDVGAFGYTF.

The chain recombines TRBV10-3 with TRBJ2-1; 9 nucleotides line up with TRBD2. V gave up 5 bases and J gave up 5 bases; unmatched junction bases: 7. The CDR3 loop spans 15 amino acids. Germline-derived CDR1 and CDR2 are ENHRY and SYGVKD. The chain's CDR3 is CAISSLAGPNNEQFF. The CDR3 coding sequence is TGTGCCATCAGTTCCCTAGCGGGGCCTAACAATGAGCAGTTCTTC.

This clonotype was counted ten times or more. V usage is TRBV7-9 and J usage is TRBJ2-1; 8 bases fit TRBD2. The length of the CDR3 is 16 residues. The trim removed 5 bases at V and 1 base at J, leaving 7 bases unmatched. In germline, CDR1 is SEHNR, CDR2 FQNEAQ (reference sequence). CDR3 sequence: CASSPPSGLSYNEQFF. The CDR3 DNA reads TGTGCCAGCAGCCCCCCTAGCGGGCTGTCCTACAATGAGCAGTTCTTC.

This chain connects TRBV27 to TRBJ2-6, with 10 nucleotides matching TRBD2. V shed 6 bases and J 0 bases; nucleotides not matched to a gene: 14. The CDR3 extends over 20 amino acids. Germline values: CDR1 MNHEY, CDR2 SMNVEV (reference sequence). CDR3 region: CASSATPGLADSSGANVLTF. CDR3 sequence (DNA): TGTGCCAGCAGCGCCACCCCCGGACTAGCGGACAGCTCTGGGGCCAACGTCCTGACTTTC. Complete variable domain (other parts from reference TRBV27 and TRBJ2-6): EAQVTQNPRYLITVTGKKLTVTCSQNMNHEYMSWYRQDPGLGLRQIYYSMNVEVTDKGDVPEGYKVSRKEKRNFPLILESPSPNQTSLYFCASSATPGLADSSGANVLTFGAGSRLTVL.

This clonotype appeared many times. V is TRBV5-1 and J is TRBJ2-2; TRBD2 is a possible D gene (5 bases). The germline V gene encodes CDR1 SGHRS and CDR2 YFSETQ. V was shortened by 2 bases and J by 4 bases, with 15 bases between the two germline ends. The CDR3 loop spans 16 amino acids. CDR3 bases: TGCGCCAGCAGCTTCGGTAGCGACTTGGCCACCGGGGAGCTGTTTTTT. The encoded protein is CASSFGSDLATGELFF.

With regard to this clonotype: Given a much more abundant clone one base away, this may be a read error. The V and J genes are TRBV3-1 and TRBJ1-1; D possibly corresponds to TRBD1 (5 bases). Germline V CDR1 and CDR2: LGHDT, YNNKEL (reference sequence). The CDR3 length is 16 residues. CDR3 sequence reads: CASGQAAGRGYTEAFF. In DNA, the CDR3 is TGTGCCAGCGGCCAAGCGGCAGGGCGTGGATACACTGAAGCTTTCTTT.

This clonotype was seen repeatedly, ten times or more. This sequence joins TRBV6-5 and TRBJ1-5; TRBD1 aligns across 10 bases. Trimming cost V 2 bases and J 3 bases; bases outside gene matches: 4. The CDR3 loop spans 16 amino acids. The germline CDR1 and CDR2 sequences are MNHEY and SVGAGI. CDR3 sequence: CASSYRTGGNNQPQHF. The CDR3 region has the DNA TGTGCCAGCAGTTACCGGACAGGGGGTAACAATCAGCCCCAGCATTTT.